The present TCR beta chain was sequenced within a study of cytomegalovirus exposure and HLA in healthy donors. Study-wide context: The roughly 120 validation repertoires, a later analysis reported, used the same platform as the 600 to 700 repertoires from the first cohort. General study results and limits: In vitro confirmation showed three CMV-associated chains to be CMV antigen specific.

Produced via immunoSEQ multiplex PCR; TCRdb's table is partial and in-frame only. This table holds approximately 130,000 clones, 70% to 90% found once. This CDR3 region has 14 residues. Per the germline V gene, CDR1 is LNHDA and CDR2 is SQIVND (reference sequence). Losses at the gene ends were 4 bases for V and 6 bases for J; bases not matched to a gene: 9. A note on this clone: Its antigen is not known.

The sequencing input was PBMCs. The sequence was collected from a woman aged 18-29 years in good health and CMV-seronegative. V gene TRBV19 combines with J gene TRBJ2-7; the match to TRBD2 covers 7 bases. CDR3 coding DNA: TGTGCCAGTAGTAGCGGACTAGGATCGGGCGAGCAGTACTTC. Protein sequence: CASSSGLGSGEQYF.